Given below is one TCR beta chain in context. The antigen this receptor binds is unknown. There are no base qualities to consult, and no much larger clone falls within one base. The data were obtained in a study of cytomegalovirus exposure and HLA in healthy donors (dated 2017 in TCRdb). Background for the entire study: According to an earlier analysis of a few hundred of the donors, about 179 million T cells yielded some 110 million unique TCR beta sequences and about 300 Gb of sequence data. An early release that covered roughly 600 HLA-typed donors contained 250 to 350 gigabases of sequencing data and tens of millions of unique TCR sequences. The genetic ancestry cluster associated with self-reported Caucasian donors included about 81% of the 300 to 450 genotyped donors. The study aimed to test whether signatures of past pathogen exposure could be identified by cataloging public T cell receptors. The T cell repertoires of 700 or so subjects were profiled by immunosequencing and related to cytomegalovirus serostatus. In addition to the first cohort of about 650 subjects, a separate validation cohort of over 90 different subjects was used. To predict cytomegalovirus infection status, the study combined high-throughput TCR immunosequencing, statistical association of individual TCRs with disease status, and machine learning. To study patterns of TCR occurrence, a later analysis re-analyzed previously published TCR beta repertoires from more than 550 donors and added high-resolution HLA genotyping. Rather than using new phenotypic data, the later analysis identified candidate immune exposures from TCR beta sequences and from how often those sequences occurred across donors. An earlier analysis of around 580 of the donors used high-throughput TCR beta sequencing to judge whether each TCR beta V gene segment behaved as functional or pseudogenic. Alongside the repertoire data, information on donor age, sex, ethnicity and CMV serostatus was compiled. In a later genetic analysis, genome-wide SNP genotypes for about 65% of the 666 donors were used, and that subset was treated as a discovery cohort. All discovery cohort repertoires had been generated on a single sequencing platform. HLA typing included class I and class II loci at four-digit resolution. Typing coverage differed by locus: A, B, C, DRB1 and DQB1 were typed in about 620-640 donors, DQA1 in 500 to 550, DPA1 in approximately 610, and DPB1 in approximately 450. Because of strong linkage in the cohort, roughly five DR-DQ haplotypes were treated as single units for association and clustering. Among some 410 genotyped donors of the cohort, an average of about 240,000 unique TCR beta nucleotide sequences were sequenced per donor, around 20% of them non-productive. Findings and caveats that apply to the study as a whole: A further reported finding was that TCR beta sequences accurately predicted the HLA-A and HLA-B alleles for most subjects in the first cohort. In vitro tests confirmed that a few of the cytomegalovirus-associated TCR beta chains recognize cytomegalovirus antigens. For the cohort, immune exposure information was limited to CMV serostatus. Linkage disequilibrium might explain the correlated functional status among segregating V segments, but an unknown experimental factor could not be ruled out. Because counts were too low, under 20 rarely observed V segments, including chromosome 9 orphons, were left out of the earlier analysis of approximately 500 of the donors. A later genetic analysis reported fewer N-insertions in productive TCRs among donors in an Asian-associated ancestry cluster than the approximately 700-donor mean. According to a later analysis, most CMV-associated TCR beta chains appeared to be HLA-restricted, and the HLA associations seemed to be driven largely by CMV exposure. Roughly uniform sequencing depth across donors was assumed in presence/absence analyses, although this assumption may not hold. It was suggested by the authors that the approach could potentially be generalized to other disease states and immunological phenotypes. The cohort was sequenced for TCR beta chains only, and without alpha or paired-chain data the features that could be detected were limited. According to a later analysis, TCR association rates differed among HLA loci, with DRB1 alleles showing the most associated TCRs and HLA-C alleles showing the fewest. The sequencing pipeline was judged likely to have produced a cluster of highly shared sequence variants as a technical artifact. Several of the top co-occurrence clusters appeared to be linked to parvovirus B19, influenza, CMV and Epstein-Barr virus, according to a later analysis. In a later analysis, HLA-associated TCR beta chains were found to be more clonally expanded and to have lower generation probabilities than equally common non-associated chains. Most TCR sequences were observed very rarely across donors, whereas some public TCRs were present in many individuals. The classifier was reported to diagnose cytomegalovirus status with high specificity and sensitivity in both the original cohort and the validation cohort. A total of fewer than 200 TCR beta chains were listed by the study as associated with cytomegalovirus. Some IMGT-functional V segments, including TRBV6-2 and TRBV6-3, could not be told apart with the 87-base-pair reads, so those segments were excluded. In a later analysis, some 18,000 TCR beta sequences were associated with specific HLA alleles at a false discovery rate of 0.05. When HLA alleles, especially DR and DQ, strongly co-occurred, TCR associations were difficult to assign to individual alleles. In an earlier analysis of approximately 600 of the donors, most TCR beta V segments were observed in productive rearrangements about 90% or about 30% of the time, broadly matching IMGT annotations. In a later genetic analysis, a missense DCLRE1C variant was associated with V-gene and J-gene trimming of TCR beta chains, and the association was replicated in an independent cohort. Because HLA typing was unavailable for some donors at each locus, only the typed subset was used in association tests.

Library preparation employed the immunoSEQ multiplex PCR assay. The multiplex PCR relied on a mix of 60 forward primers for TCR Vbeta segments and 13 reverse primers for TCR Jbeta segments. The CDR3 region of rearranged TCR beta genes was amplified from genomic DNA by a multiplex PCR assay. On the Illumina HiSeq System, the amplified TCR beta libraries were sequenced as 87-base-pair reads. The authors processed their data as follows. In a later analysis, about 80 million unique TCR beta chains were counted across the approximately 640 repertoires, and some 10 million of these chains were shared by at least two donors. To remove PCR and sequencing errors, raw reads were error-corrected and collapsed into unique sequences using a nearest-neighbor algorithm that merged closely related sequences. To assign V, D and J gene segments, CDR3 sequences were aligned to IMGT reference sequences. For a sequence to be retained, at least a six-nucleotide match to both a V gene segment and a J gene segment was required. Rearrangements were called productive when the CDR3 lacked stop codons and stayed in frame with V and J; all others were non-productive. CDR3 was defined according to IMGT convention as the region running from the second conserved V-encoded cysteine to the conserved J-encoded phenylalanine. In an earlier analysis of around 600 of the donors, sequences lacking an unambiguous match to a single V gene segment were excluded. An earlier analysis of 500 to 700 of the donors classified V segments as functional when productive rearrangements were above 56.7% and as segregating when the standard deviation between donors was above 5%. To diagnose cytomegalovirus status from the catalog of TCR beta chain sequences, a statistical classification framework was built. V and J gene assignment, in a later analysis, came from comparing TCR nucleotide sequences with IMGT/GENE-DB human TR gene sequences. Using the TCRdist pipeline, a later analysis assigned CDR3 sequences along with most-parsimonious VDJ recombination scenarios. A later analysis defined each TCR beta chain by its CDR3 amino acid sequence plus V-gene family, and excluded reads lacking a unique V-gene family. In a later analysis, 450 to 600 highly shared, low-generation-probability nucleotide sequences were removed to address suspected cross-contamination and a sequencing artifact. A later analysis calculated a clonal expansion index for each public chain from normalized within-repertoire ranks of inferred template counts. In a later analysis, generation probabilities were computed using a VDJ recombination model fitted to out-of-frame rearrangements, and the results were checked against IGoR. In a later analysis, hypergeometric tests were used to score TCR-TCR, TCR-HLA and TCR-CMV co-occurrence, with a repertoire-size bias correction applied to TCR pairs. To estimate false discovery rates, a later analysis permuted the HLA or CMV assignments 20 times. In a later analysis, co-occurring TCRs were grouped using DBSCAN, and TCRdist sequence similarity was added for clustering within HLA-allele-positive subsets. For co-occurrence clustering, repertoires with fewer than 30,000 or more than 120,000 public chains were excluded, along with four to six repertoires with anomalous nucleotide sharing. This immuneACCESS table, as held by TCRdb, lists in-frame sequences with V and J called but not all clones. Of the missing ones, under half trace to an unresolved V gene in checked studies; the others have no known cause. V and J calls and clone size follow that table, whereas D and trimming were derived from the DNA. The sample table records roughly 200,000 clones; roughly 70% of these occur just once. The ten biggest clones cover roughly 2.5% of the sample.

The cohort consisted of some 670 healthy bone marrow donors. All cohort members were sampled while nominally healthy, although unrecorded immune exposures were likely present. The donor tested CMV seropositive and was one of the 289 seropositive cohort members. Each donor provided a peripheral blood sample, and peripheral blood mononuclear cells were used for TCR beta sequencing. The Qiagen DNeasy Blood Extraction Kit was used to extract genomic DNA from the blood cell samples. CDR1 SEHNR and CDR2 FQNEAQ were looked up in the germline V gene (reference sequence). The CDR3 goes from the cysteine to the phenylalanine over 15 residues. The kept DNA is CDR3 alone, 45 bases in frame from the first base. V loses 5 bases of germline sequence and J loses 3 bases, and the interval between the two ends is 17 bases.

The sequence was collected from a man aged 35 to 55 in good health and CMV-seropositive. The chain joins TRBV7-9 to TRBJ2-7, with TRBD2 perhaps the D gene, on 7 matching bases. Sequenced: PBMCs. DNA sequence: TGTGCCAGCAGCCCCTCTACAGGGAGGGGCTACGAGCAGTACTTC. This sequence encodes CASSPSTGRGYEQYF.